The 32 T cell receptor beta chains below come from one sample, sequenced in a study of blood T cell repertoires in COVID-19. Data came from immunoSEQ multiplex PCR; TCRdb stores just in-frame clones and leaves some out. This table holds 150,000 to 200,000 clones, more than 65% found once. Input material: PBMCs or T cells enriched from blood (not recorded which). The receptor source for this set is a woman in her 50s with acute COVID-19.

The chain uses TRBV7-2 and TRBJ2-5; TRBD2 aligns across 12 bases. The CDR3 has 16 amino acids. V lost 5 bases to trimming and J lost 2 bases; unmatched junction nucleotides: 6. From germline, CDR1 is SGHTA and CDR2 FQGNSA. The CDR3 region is CASSRRLAGAQETQYF. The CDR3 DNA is TGTGCCAGCAGCCGGAGACTAGCGGGGGCTCAAGAGACCCAGTACTTC.

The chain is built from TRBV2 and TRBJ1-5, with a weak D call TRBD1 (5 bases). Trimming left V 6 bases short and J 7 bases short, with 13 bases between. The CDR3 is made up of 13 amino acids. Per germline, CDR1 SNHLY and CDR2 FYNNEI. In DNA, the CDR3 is TGTGCCAGCAGCGTGGAAGGGGTCCAGCCCCAGCATTTT. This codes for CASSVEGVQPQHF.

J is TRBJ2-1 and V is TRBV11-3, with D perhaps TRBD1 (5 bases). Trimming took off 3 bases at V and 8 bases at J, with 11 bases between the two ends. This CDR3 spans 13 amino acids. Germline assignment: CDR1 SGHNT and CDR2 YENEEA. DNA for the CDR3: TGTGCCAGCAGCTTCTGGGGCACCGATGAGCAGTTCTTC. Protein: CASSFWGTDEQFF. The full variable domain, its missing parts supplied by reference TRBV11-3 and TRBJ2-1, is EAGVVQSPRYKIIEKKQPVAFWCNPISGHNTLYWYLQNLGQGPELLIRYENEEAVDDSQLPKDRFSAERLKGVDSTLKIQPAELGDSAVYLCASSFWGTDEQFFGPGTRLTVL.

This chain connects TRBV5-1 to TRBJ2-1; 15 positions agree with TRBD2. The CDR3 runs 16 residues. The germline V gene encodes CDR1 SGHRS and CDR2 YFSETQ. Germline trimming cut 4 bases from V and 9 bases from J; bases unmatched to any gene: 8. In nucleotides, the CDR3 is TGCGCCAGCAGCCTCCGGACTAGCGGGGGGGCCGGTGAGCAGTTCTTC. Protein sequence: CASSLRTSGGAGEQFF.

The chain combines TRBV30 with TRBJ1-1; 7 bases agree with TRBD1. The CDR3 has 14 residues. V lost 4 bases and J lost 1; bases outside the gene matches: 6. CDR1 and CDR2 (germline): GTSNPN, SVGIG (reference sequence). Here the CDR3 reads CAWIARGKNTEAFF. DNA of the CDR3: TGTGCCTGGATAGCCAGGGGGAAGAACACTGAAGCTTTCTTT.

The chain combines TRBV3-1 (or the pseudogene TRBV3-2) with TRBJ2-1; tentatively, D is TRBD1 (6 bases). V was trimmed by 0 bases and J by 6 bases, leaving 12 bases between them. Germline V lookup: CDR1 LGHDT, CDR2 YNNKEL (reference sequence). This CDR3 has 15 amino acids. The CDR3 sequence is CASSQERTAANEQFF. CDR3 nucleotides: TGTGCCAGCAGCCAAGAGCGGACAGCCGCCAATGAGCAGTTCTTC.

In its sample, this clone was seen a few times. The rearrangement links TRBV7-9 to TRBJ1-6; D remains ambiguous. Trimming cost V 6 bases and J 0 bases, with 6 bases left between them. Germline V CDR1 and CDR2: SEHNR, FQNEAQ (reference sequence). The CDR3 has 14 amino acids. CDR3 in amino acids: CASSISSYNSPLHF. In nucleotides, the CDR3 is TGTGCCAGCAGTATTAGCTCCTATAATTCACCCCTCCACTTT.

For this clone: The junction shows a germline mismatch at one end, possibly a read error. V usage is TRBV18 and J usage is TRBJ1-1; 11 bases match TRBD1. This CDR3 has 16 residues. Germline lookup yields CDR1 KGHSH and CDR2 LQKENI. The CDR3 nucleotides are TGTGCCAGCTCACCATGGGACAGGGGGGAGAACGCTGAAGCTTTCTTT. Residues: CASSPWDRGENAEAFF.

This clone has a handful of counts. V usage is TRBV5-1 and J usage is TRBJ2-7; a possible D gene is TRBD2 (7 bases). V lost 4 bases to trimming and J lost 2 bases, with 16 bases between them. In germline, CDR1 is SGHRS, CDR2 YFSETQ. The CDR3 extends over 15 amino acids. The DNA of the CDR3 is TGCGCCAGCAGCCCTGGGGGGGGCGGGACCTACGAGCAGTACGTC. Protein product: CASSPGGGGTYEQYV.

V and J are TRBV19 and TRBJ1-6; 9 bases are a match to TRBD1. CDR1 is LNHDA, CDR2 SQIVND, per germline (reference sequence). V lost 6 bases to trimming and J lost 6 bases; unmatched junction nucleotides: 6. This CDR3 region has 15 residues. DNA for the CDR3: TGTGCCAGTAGCCCGGGACAGGGACCTAATTCACCCCTCCACTTT. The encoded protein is CASSPGQGPNSPLHF.

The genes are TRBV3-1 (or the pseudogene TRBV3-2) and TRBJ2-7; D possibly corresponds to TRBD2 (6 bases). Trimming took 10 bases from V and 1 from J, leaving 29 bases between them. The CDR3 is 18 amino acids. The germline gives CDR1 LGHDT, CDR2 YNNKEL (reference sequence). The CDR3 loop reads CATKPRDFDAYSSYEQYV. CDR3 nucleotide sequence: TGTGCCACCAAGCCCCGGGACTTCGACGCCTATAGTTCCTACGAGCAGTACGTC.

The CDR3: CASSSPGQGQDTQYF. CDR3 sequence (DNA): TGTGCCAGCAGCTCGCCGGGACAGGGGCAAGATACGCAGTATTTT. The chain employs TRBV5-4 and TRBJ2-3; 10 bases agree with TRBD1. Germline V gene sequence: CDR1 SGHNT, CDR2 YYREEE (reference sequence). The V and J ends lost 3 bases and 5 bases, in that order; junction bases with no gene match: 6. This CDR3 has 15 amino acids. The full variable domain, its missing parts supplied by reference TRBV5-4 and TRBJ2-3, is ETGVTQSPTHLIKTRGQQVTLRCSSQSGHNTVSWYQQALGQGPQFIFQYYREEENGRGNFPPRFSGLQFPNYSSELNVNALELDDSALYLCASSSPGQGQDTQYFGPGTRLTVL.

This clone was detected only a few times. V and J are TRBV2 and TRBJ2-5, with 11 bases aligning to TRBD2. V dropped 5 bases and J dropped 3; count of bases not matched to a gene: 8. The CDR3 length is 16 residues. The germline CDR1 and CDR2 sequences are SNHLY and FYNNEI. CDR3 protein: CASSYLIAGGEETQYF. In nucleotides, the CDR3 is TGTGCCAGCAGTTACCTTATAGCGGGGGGGGAAGAGACCCAGTACTTC.

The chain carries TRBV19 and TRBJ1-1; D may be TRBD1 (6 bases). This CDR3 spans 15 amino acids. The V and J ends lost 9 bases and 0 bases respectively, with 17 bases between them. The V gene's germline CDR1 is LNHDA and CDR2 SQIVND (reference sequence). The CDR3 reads CASLPGHRMNTEAFF. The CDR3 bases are TGTGCCAGCCTTCCGGGACACCGCATGAACACTGAAGCTTTCTTT.

The CDR3 loop is CASSLGTGTGNQPQHF. The CDR3 nucleotides are TGTGCCAGCAGCTTAGGGACAGGGACCGGCAATCAGCCCCAGCATTTT. The genes are TRBV7-2 and TRBJ1-5, with 8 positions matching TRBD1. The CDR3 runs to 16 residues. CDR1 SGHTA and CDR2 FQGNSA come from the germline V gene. The V and J ends lost 1 base and 2 bases, in that order; junction bases with no gene match: 4.

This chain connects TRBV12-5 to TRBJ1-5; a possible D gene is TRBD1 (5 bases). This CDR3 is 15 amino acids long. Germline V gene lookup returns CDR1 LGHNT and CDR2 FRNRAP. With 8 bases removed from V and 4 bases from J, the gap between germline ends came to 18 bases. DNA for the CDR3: TGTGCTAGTAGCCCGGGCGGGGGGTTGAATCAGCCCCAGCATTTT. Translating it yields CASSPGGGLNQPQHF. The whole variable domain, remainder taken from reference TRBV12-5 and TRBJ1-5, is DARVTQTPRHKVTEMGQEVTMRCQPILGHNTVFWYRQTMMQGLELLAYFRNRAPLDDSGMPKDRFSAEMPDATLATLKIQPSEPRDSAVYFCASSPGGGLNQPQHFGDGTRLSIL.

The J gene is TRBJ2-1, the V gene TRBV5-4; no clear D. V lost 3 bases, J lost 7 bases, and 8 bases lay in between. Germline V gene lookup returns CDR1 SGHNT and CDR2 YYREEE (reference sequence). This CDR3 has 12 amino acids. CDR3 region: CASSSTHNEQFF. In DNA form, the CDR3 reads TGTGCCAGCAGCTCAACTCATAATGAGCAGTTCTTC.

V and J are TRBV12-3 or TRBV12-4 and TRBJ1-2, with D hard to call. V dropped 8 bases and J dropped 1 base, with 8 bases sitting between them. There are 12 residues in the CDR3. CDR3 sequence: CASGGINYGYTF. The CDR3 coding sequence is TGTGCCAGCGGTGGCATTAACTATGGCTACACCTTC.

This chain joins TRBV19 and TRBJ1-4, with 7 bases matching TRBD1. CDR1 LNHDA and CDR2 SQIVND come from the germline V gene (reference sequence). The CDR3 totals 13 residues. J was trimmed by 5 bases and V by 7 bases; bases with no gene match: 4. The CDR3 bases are TGTGCCAGTATGAGCAGGGGGAATGAAAAACTGTTTTTT. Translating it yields CASMSRGNEKLFF. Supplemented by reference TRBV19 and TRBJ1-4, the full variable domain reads DGGITQSPKYLFRKEGQNVTLSCEQNLNHDAMYWYRQDPGQGLRLIYYSQIVNDFQKGDIAEGYSVSREKKESFPLTVTSAQKNPTAFYLCASMSRGNEKLFFGSGTQLSVL.

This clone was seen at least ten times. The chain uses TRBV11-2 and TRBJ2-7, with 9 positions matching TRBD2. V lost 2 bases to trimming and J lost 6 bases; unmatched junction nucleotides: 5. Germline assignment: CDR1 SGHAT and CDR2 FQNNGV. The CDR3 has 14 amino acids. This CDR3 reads CASSLLGTSSEQYV. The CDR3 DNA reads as TGTGCCAGCAGCTTATTAGGGACTAGCTCCGAGCAGTACGTC.

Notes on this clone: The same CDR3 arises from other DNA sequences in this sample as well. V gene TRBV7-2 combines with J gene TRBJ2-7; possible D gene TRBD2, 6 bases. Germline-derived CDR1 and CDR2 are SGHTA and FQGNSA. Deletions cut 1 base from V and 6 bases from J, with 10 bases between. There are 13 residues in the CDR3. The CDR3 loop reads CASSLVGGREQYV. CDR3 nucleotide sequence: TGTGCCAGCAGCTTAGTGGGGGGACGCGAGCAGTACGTC.

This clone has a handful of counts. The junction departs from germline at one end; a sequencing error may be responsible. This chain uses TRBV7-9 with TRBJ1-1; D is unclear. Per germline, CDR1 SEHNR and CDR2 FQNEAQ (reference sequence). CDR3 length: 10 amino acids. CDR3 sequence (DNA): TGTGCCAGCAGCTACACAGAAGCTTTCTTT. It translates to CASSYTEAFF.

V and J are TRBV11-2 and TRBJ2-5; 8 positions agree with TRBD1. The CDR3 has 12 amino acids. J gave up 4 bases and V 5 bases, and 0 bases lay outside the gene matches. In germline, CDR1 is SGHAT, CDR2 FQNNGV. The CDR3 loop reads CASSQGAETQYF. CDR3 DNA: TGTGCCAGCAGCCAGGGGGCAGAGACCCAGTACTTC.

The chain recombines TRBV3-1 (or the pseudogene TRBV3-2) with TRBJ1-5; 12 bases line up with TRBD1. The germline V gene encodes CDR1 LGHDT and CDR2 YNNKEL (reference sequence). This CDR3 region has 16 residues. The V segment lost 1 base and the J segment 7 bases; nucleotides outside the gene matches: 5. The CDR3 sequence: CASSQGDRGLGQPQHF. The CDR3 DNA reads TGTGCCAGCAGCCAAGGGGACAGGGGGCTGGGACAGCCCCAGCATTTT.

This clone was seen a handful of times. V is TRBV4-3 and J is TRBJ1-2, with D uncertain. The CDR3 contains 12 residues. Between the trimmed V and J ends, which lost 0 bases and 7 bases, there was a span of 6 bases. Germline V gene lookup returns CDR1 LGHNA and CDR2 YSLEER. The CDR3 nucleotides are TGCGCCAGCAGCCAAGATCGTATTGGCTACACCTTC. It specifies CASSQDRIGYTF.

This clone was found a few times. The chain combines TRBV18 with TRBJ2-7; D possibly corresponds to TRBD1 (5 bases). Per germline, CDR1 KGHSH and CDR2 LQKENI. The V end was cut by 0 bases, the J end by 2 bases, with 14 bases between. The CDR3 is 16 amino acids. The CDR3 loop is CASSPPKGLHTYEQYV. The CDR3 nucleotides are TGTGCCAGCTCACCACCTAAGGGGCTTCACACCTACGAGCAGTACGTC.

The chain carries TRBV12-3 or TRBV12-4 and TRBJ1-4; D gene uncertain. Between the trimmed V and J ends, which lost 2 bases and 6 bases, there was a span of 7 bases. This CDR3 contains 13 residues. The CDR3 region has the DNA TGTGCCAGCAGTTTATTCCCTCATGAAAAACTGTTTTTT. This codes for CASSLFPHEKLFF.

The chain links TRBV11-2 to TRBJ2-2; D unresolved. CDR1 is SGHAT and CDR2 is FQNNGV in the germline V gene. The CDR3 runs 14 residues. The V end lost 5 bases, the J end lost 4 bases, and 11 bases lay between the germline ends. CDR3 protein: CASSDPPGTGELFF. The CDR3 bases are TGTGCCAGCAGCGACCCCCCGGGCACCGGGGAGCTGTTTTTT.

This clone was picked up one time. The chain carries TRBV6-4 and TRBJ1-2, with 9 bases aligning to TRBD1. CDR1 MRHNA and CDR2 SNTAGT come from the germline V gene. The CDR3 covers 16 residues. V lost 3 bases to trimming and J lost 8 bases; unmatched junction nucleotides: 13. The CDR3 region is CASSDQTGTGFGGYTF. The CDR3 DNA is TGTGCCAGCAGTGATCAAACCGGGACAGGGTTTGGGGGCTACACCTTC.

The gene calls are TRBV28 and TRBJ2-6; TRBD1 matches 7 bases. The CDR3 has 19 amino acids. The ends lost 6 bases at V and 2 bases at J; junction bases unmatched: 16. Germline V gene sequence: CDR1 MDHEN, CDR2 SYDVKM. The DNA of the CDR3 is TGTGCCAGCAGACTCGACAGGGCTGGGTGGGTTGCTGGGGCCAACGTCCTGACTTTC. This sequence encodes CASRLDRAGWVAGANVLTF.

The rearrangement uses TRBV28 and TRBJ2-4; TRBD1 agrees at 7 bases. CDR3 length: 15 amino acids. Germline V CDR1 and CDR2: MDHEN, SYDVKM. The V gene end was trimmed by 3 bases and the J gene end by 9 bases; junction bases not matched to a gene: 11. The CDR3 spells CASSFPRQGGAIQYF. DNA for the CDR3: TGTGCCAGCAGTTTCCCACGACAGGGTGGGGCCATTCAGTACTTC.

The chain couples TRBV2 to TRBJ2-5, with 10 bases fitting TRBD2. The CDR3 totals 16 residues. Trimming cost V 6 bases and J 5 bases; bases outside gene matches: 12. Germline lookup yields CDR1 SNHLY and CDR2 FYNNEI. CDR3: CASRKGSGGAVETQYF. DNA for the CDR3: TGTGCCAGCAGGAAGGGAAGCGGGGGGGCCGTGGAGACCCAGTACTTC.